These 26 T cell receptor beta chains originate from one sample sequenced in a study of cytotoxic CD8 clonotypes in ibrutinib-treated CLL. Generated by immunoSEQ multiplex PCR, the TCRdb table keeps only in-frame clones and is missing some. Seen here are roughly 58,000 clones, 50% to 70% observed once, and the top ten hold 20% to 30%. The sequences come from PBMCs, collected at disease progression, from a patient treated with ibrutinib. Receptors originate from a human donor with chronic lymphocytic leukemia.

J is TRBJ1-6 and V is TRBV6-5, with 10 bases lining up with TRBD1. Germline CDR1 reads MNHEY; CDR2 reads SVGAGI. The CDR3 has 16 residues. With V trimmed by 7 bases and J by 8 bases, 11 bases remained unmatched. Written as DNA, the CDR3 is TGTGCCAGCATTTATGGGACAGGGGTTCTTCATTCACCCCTCCACTTT. It specifies CASIYGTGVLHSPLHF.

The rearrangement uses TRBV28 and TRBJ1-1, with a possible D match to TRBD1 (6 bases). Between the trimmed V and J ends, which lost 8 bases and 0 bases, there was a span of 10 bases. The CDR3 is made up of 13 amino acids. Germline CDR1 MDHEN, CDR2 SYDVKM. The CDR3 here is CASRGALNTEAFF. The CDR3 nucleotides are TGTGCCAGCCGGGGGGCTTTGAACACTGAAGCTTTCTTT.

The chain employs TRBV19 and TRBJ2-7; D is unclear. The CDR3 has 15 amino acids. Germline CDR1 is LNHDA and CDR2 is SQIVND (reference sequence). Between the trimmed V and J ends, which lost 0 bases and 4 bases, there was a span of 13 bases. The DNA of the CDR3 is TGTGCCAGTAGTATAGATGGATTAGCTGGTTACGAGCAGTACTTC. Protein product: CASSIDGLAGYEQYF.

The V and J genes are TRBV9 and TRBJ2-5, with 12 bases matching TRBD2. The CDR3 is made up of 16 amino acids. The ends lost 1 base at V and 5 bases at J; junction bases unmatched: 6. Per germline, CDR1 SGDLS and CDR2 YYNGEE. The DNA for the CDR3 is TGTGCCAGCAGCGTAAGAGGACTAGCGGGATTCGAGACCCAGTACTTC. Protein product: CASSVRGLAGFETQYF.

The CDR3 nucleotides read TGTGCCAGTAGTATTAGACAGGGGTTAACCTACGAGCAGTACTTC. Protein product: CASSIRQGLTYEQYF. The genes are TRBV19 and TRBJ2-7; 8 bases map to TRBD1. Germline CDR1 and CDR2: LNHDA and SQIVND (reference sequence). This CDR3 contains 15 residues. Losses at the gene ends were 3 bases for V and 2 bases for J; bases not matched to a gene: 6.

This clone was seen only a few times. The chain links TRBV28 to TRBJ1-6; D remains unclear. Germline V gives CDR1 MDHEN, CDR2 SYDVKM. The CDR3 consists of 13 residues. Trimming pared 6 bases from V and 8 bases from J, leaving 11 bases between. CDR3 residues: CASSLLSDSPLHF. For the CDR3, the DNA is TGTGCCAGCAGCCTCCTCTCGGATTCACCCCTCCACTTT.

This chain joins TRBV5-1 and TRBJ2-7, with 15 bases lining up with TRBD2. Germline lookup yields CDR1 SGHRS and CDR2 YFSETQ. J was trimmed by 1 base and V by 0 bases; bases with no gene match: 8. The CDR3 totals 19 residues. CDR3 protein: CASSLDPWTSGRESYEQYF. The DNA of the CDR3 is TGCGCCAGCAGCTTGGACCCCTGGACTAGCGGGAGGGAGTCCTACGAGCAGTACTTC.

The sample holds many counts of this clone. The rearrangement uses TRBV4-1 and TRBJ2-1; D is tentatively TRBD1 or TRBD2 (6 bases each). The V gene lost 1 base and the J gene lost 6 bases, with 16 bases spanning the gap. CDR3 length: 16 residues. Germline loops: CDR1 MGHRA, CDR2 YSYEKL. CDR3 sequence reads: CASSQVTGASGNEQFF. DNA for the CDR3: TGCGCCAGCAGCCAAGTAACGGGGGCTTCTGGCAATGAGCAGTTCTTC.

This clone was seen a few times. The chain joins TRBV5-6 to TRBJ1-4; D is undetermined. Germline values: CDR1 SGHDT, CDR2 YYEEEE. The length of the CDR3 is 15 residues. The ends were cut back, 1 base at V and 8 bases at J, with 15 bases in the middle. The CDR3 DNA reads as TGTGCCAGCAGCTTGCGAGGAGGAGGTTTCGAAAAACTGTTTTTT. It codes for CASSLRGGGFEKLFF.

The chain combines TRBV9 with TRBJ2-3, with D uncertain. V was shortened by 1 base and J by 9 bases, with 12 bases between the two germline ends. CDR3 length: 13 amino acids. Germline V gene data show CDR1 as SGDLS and CDR2 as YYNGEE. Here the CDR3 DNA reads TGTGCCAGCAGCGTAATGGGCGGCGGCACGCAGTATTTT. It specifies CASSVMGGGTQYF. Variable domain in full (rest from reference TRBV9 and TRBJ2-3): DSGVTQTPKHLITATGQRVTLRCSPRSGDLSVYWYQQSLDQGLQFLIQYYNGEERAKGNILERFSAQQFPDLHSELNLSSLELGDSALYFCASSVMGGGTQYFGPGTRLTVL.

The CDR3 is CASSEYTGENRQPQHF. The CDR3, as DNA: TGTGCCAGCAGTGAGTATACAGGGGAAAATCGTCAGCCCCAGCATTTT. The J gene is TRBJ1-5, the V gene TRBV6-1, with 7 bases identical to TRBD1. This CDR3 has 16 residues. Germline CDR1 MNHNS, CDR2 SASEGT. Trimming cost V 3 bases and J 6 bases; bases outside gene matches: 11.

The rearrangement links TRBV28 to TRBJ1-2, with TRBD1 identical over 7 bases. Trimming at V came to 10 bases and at J to 2 bases, leaving 7 bases not matched to a gene. Germline CDR1 and CDR2: MDHEN and SYDVKM. The CDR3 covers 13 residues. The DNA for the CDR3 is TGTGCCACCGGGGACAGTAGAAACTATGGCTACACCTTC. It codes for CATGDSRNYGYTF.

The rearrangement joins TRBV25-1 to TRBJ2-5; TRBD2 might be the D (5 bases). The CDR3 consists of 12 residues. V gave up 5 bases and J gave up 4 bases, with 8 bases separating them. Germline CDR1 is MGHDK and CDR2 is SYGVNS. Here the CDR3 reads CASSLGRETQYF. CDR3 nucleotide sequence: TGTGCCAGCAGTTTGGGGAGAGAGACCCAGTACTTC.

This clone was seen ten or more times. V gene TRBV4-2 combines with J gene TRBJ2-7, with TRBD2 matching over 11 bases. With V trimmed by 1 base and J by 2 bases, 4 bases remained unmatched. The CDR3 is 16 amino acids. Germline CDR1 is LGHNA and CDR2 is YNFKEQ. This CDR3 reads CASSQGTSGRTYEQYF. In DNA, the CDR3 is TGTGCCAGCAGCCAAGGGACTAGCGGGCGGACCTACGAGCAGTACTTC.

This clone was detected only a few times. V usage is TRBV18 and J usage is TRBJ1-3, with 10 bases fitting TRBD1. The germline gives CDR1 KGHSH, CDR2 LQKENI. Trimming removed 5 bases from V and 4 bases from J; junction bases left unmatched: 11. This CDR3 comprises 17 residues. This chain's CDR3 is CASSDTDRGRRGNTIYF. As DNA, the CDR3 is TGTGCCAGCTCAGACACTGACAGGGGGCGTCGAGGAAACACCATATATTTT.

The chain recombines TRBV5-4 with TRBJ1-4; D remains ambiguous. Germline CDR1 is SGHNT and CDR2 is YYREEE (reference sequence). The length of the CDR3 is 14 residues. Trimming took 0 bases from V and 3 from J, leaving 6 bases between them. The CDR3 here is CASSLAGSNEKLFF. The DNA for the CDR3 is TGTGCCAGCAGCTTGGCCGGGTCTAATGAAAAACTGTTTTTT.

This sequence joins TRBV11-3 and TRBJ2-7; D unresolved. From germline, CDR1 is SGHNT and CDR2 YENEEA. The CDR3 length is 13 residues. V lost 0 bases, J lost 0 bases, and 3 bases lay in between. The CDR3 region has the DNA TGTGCCAGCAGCTTAGACAGCTCCTACGAGCAGTACTTC. It yields the protein CASSLDSSYEQYF. Full variable domain (outside the CDR3, taken from reference TRBV11-3 and TRBJ2-7): EAGVVQSPRYKIIEKKQPVAFWCNPISGHNTLYWYLQNLGQGPELLIRYENEEAVDDSQLPKDRFSAERLKGVDSTLKIQPAELGDSAVYLCASSLDSSYEQYFGPGTRLTVT.

The V and J genes are TRBV25-1 and TRBJ2-5; 8 bases fit TRBD1. CDR1 MGHDK and CDR2 SYGVNS come from the germline V gene. V shed 1 base and J 4 bases; nucleotides not matched to a gene: 5. The CDR3 is made up of 15 amino acids. CDR3 protein: CASSEWTGPLETQYF. The CDR3 coding sequence is TGTGCCAGCAGTGAATGGACAGGGCCCTTAGAGACCCAGTACTTC.

The V gene is TRBV5-1, the J gene TRBJ2-1, with 10 bases that match TRBD1. The CDR3 has 14 residues. Germline loops: CDR1 SGHRS, CDR2 YFSETQ. Germline trimming cut 4 bases from V and 5 bases from J; bases unmatched to any gene: 3. The CDR3, as DNA: TGCGCCAGCAGCCTGGGACAGGGGAACAATGAGCAGTTCTTC. It translates to CASSLGQGNNEQFF. The full variable domain, in which reference TRBV5-1 and TRBJ2-1 provide the parts outside the CDR3, is KAGVTQTPRYLIKTRGQQVTLSCSPISGHRSVSWYQQTPGQGLQFLFEYFSETQRNKGNFPGRFSGRQFSNSRSEMNVSTLELGDSALYLCASSLGQGNNEQFFGPGTRLTVL.

V is TRBV28 and J is TRBJ1-4; D call uncertain. Germline-derived CDR1 and CDR2 are MDHEN and SYDVKM. CDR3 length equals 14 residues. V gave up 7 bases and J gave up 0 bases, with 9 bases separating them. The CDR3 nucleotides read TGTGCCAGCACCTCGGTACCAACTAATGAAAAACTGTTTTTT. Protein sequence: CASTSVPTNEKLFF.

In its sample, this clone was seen a few times. This chain links TRBV9 with TRBJ1-1, with D hard to call. Germline CDR1 reads SGDLS; CDR2 reads YYNGEE. Deletions cut 3 bases from V and 5 bases from J, with 14 bases between. The CDR3 sequence is 14 residues long. The CDR3 coding sequence is TGTGCCAGCAGCGCGCTATCCCCCTTGACTGAAGCTTTCTTT. Protein: CASSALSPLTEAFF.

The V gene is TRBV6-5, the J gene TRBJ1-6; D may be TRBD1 (6 bases). V was cut by 10 bases and J by 9 bases, with 22 bases left in between. The CDR3 spans 15 residues. The germline V gene has CDR1 MNHEY and CDR2 SVGAGI. CDR3 DNA sequence: TGTGCCACCCACCGGGGGGCCCCTGGGGCTTCACCCCTCCACTTT. Translating gives CATHRGAPGASPLHF.

V gene TRBV5-1 combines with J gene TRBJ2-3, with D possibly TRBD1 on 6 matching bases. The CDR3 length is 15 residues. Between the trimmed V and J ends, which lost 5 bases and 2 bases, there was a span of 15 bases. Germline V gene lookup returns CDR1 SGHRS and CDR2 YFSETQ. CDR3 bases: TGCGCCAGCAGTGCAGCCAGGGGTCTCACAGATACGCAGTATTTT. This gives the protein CASSAARGLTDTQYF. Combining the CDR3 with reference TRBV5-1 and TRBJ2-3 gives the whole variable domain KAGVTQTPRYLIKTRGQQVTLSCSPISGHRSVSWYQQTPGQGLQFLFEYFSETQRNKGNFPGRFSGRQFSNSRSEMNVSTLELGDSALYLCASSAARGLTDTQYFGPGTRLTVL.

This chain uses TRBV4-1 with TRBJ1-2, with 7 bases fitting TRBD1. Trimming cost V 1 base and J 5 bases; bases outside gene matches: 1. The CDR3 is 13 residues long. The V gene's germline CDR1 is MGHRA and CDR2 YSYEKL. CDR3 amino acids: CASSQGQGYGYTF. CDR3 DNA sequence: TGCGCCAGCAGCCAAGGACAGGGTTATGGCTACACCTTC.

The rearrangement links TRBV19 to TRBJ2-2, with 7 bases aligning to TRBD1. Germline assignment: CDR1 LNHDA and CDR2 SQIVND (reference sequence). The CDR3 runs to 14 residues. Losses at the gene ends were 8 bases for V and 3 bases for J; bases not matched to a gene: 6. The CDR3 DNA reads as TGTGCCAGTTCCGACAGGGAGTACACCGGGGAGCTGTTTTTT. Translated: CASSDREYTGELFF. Full variable domain (rest looked up from reference TRBV19 and TRBJ2-2): DGGITQSPKYLFRKEGQNVTLSCEQNLNHDAMYWYRQDPGQGLRLIYYSQIVNDFQKGDIAEGYSVSREKKESFPLTVTSAQKNPTAFYLCASSDREYTGELFFGEGSRLTVL.

This chain connects TRBV7-2 to TRBJ1-5, with D uncertain. The V end lost 5 bases, the J end lost 6 bases, and 11 bases lay between the germline ends. Germline CDR1 reads SGHTA; CDR2 reads FQGNSA. The CDR3 runs 13 residues. In DNA, the CDR3 is TGTGCCAGCAGCGCCACGTGGGGTCAGCCCCAGCATTTT. It is translated as CASSATWGQPQHF.